This entry is about one T cell receptor (beta chain). Its antigen is currently not known. Nothing much larger sits one base from this clone, and base qualities are not available. This sample is part of a study of chemoradiotherapy in HPV16-positive cancers (dated by TCRdb to between 2021 and 2022). Turning to the overall study: Using functional T-cell assays on cells from two HPV16-positive patients, the researchers defined candidate HPV-specific T-cell clones and common TCR motifs. The study set out to ask whether T-cell immunity against the HPV oncoproteins E6 and E7 changes over the course of chemoradiotherapy and whether that immunity affects survival. Next, the candidate HPV-specific TCRs and motifs were followed in TCR repertoires from around 87 patients with HPV-related cancers.

The library was produced with the immunoSEQ multiplex PCR assay. TCRdb carries this immuneACCESS record with in-frame sequences only. Its versions omit some clonotypes, under half of them owing to an unresolved V gene in the studies checked, with the rest unexplained. Within this sample are some 34,000 clones, with 86% of them counted one time only. The ten top clones hold roughly 2.2% of the sample. On the study overall, not on this receptor specifically: The functional definition of HPV-specific T cells came from only two HPV16-positive patients, and the survival association was reported for HPV16-positive patients. Expansion of candidate HPV-specific clones and E7-related TCR motifs was observed in the tumor microenvironment during treatment, whereas no such expansion was observed for non-HPV-specific T cells. Among HPV16-positive patients, expansion of HPV-responsive T cells during chemoradiotherapy was associated with better recurrence-free survival.

Repertoires were sampled repeatedly over the course of chemoradiotherapy so that clonal expansion in the tumor microenvironment could be followed. The sample here was blood, taken from a patient who underwent chemoradiotherapy. This clonotype was obtained from a human donor with HPV-associated anogenital cancer.

Here is the DNA: TGCGCCAGCAGCCAGGAGGGCAGGGAAGTTTCTGAAGCTTTCTTT. Its translation is CASSQEGREVSEAFF. This sequence uses TRBV5-1 and TRBJ1-1, and the D gene may be TRBD1, 5 bases matching. The CDR3 numbers 15 residues from cysteine through phenylalanine. The entry retains the CDR3 DNA only, 45 bases that are in frame from base 1. V is clipped by 4 bases and J by 6 bases, and the sequence between their germline boundaries is 19 bases long. The germline V gene supplies CDR1 SGHRS and CDR2 YFSETQ. When the CDR3 is completed using the reference TRBV5-1 and TRBJ1-1 genes on either side, the full variable domain is KAGVTQTPRYLIKTRGQQVTLSCSPISGHRSVSWYQQTPGQGLQFLFEYFSETQRNKGNFPGRFSGRQFSNSRSEMNVSTLELGDSALYLCASSQEGREVSEAFFGQGTRLTVV.